This T cell receptor beta chain is from a study of cytotoxic CD8 clonotypes in ibrutinib-treated CLL. Data came from immunoSEQ multiplex PCR; TCRdb stores just in-frame clones and leaves some out. The sample includes more than 200,000 clones, under 80% seen only once; the top ten take approximately 15%. This receptor was taken from a human donor with chronic lymphocytic leukemia. The specimen was PBMCs, collected after 24 months of ibrutinib treatment.

This CDR3 reads CASSGKRQLTSTDTQYF. CDR3 coding DNA: TGTGCCAGCAGCGGGAAGAGACAGTTAACCAGCACAGATACGCAGTATTTT. The chain employs TRBV9 and TRBJ2-3; possibly TRBD1 for D (5 bases). Germline CDR1 and CDR2: SGDLS and YYNGEE. Trimming removed 3 bases at V and 0 bases at J, with 17 bases between. The CDR3 loop spans 17 amino acids.